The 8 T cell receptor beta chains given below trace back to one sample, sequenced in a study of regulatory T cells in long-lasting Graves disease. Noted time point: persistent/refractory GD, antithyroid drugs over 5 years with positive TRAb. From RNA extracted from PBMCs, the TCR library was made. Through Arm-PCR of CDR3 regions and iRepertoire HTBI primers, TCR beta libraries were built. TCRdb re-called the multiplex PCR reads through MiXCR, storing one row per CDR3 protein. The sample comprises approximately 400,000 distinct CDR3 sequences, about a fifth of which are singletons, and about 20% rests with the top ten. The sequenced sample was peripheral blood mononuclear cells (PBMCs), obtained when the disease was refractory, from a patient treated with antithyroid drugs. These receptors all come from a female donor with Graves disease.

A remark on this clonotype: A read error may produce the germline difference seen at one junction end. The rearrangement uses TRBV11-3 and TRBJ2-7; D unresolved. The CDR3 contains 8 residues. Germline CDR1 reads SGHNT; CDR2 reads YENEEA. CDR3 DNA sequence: TGTGCCAGCAGCTTATTGGACTTC. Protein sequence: CASSLLDF.

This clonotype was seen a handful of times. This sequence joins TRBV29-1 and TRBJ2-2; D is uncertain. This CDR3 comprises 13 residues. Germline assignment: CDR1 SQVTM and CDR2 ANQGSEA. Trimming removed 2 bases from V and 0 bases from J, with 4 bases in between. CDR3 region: CSVELSNTGELFF. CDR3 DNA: TGCAGCGTTGAACTTTCGAACACCGGGGAGCTGTTTTTT.

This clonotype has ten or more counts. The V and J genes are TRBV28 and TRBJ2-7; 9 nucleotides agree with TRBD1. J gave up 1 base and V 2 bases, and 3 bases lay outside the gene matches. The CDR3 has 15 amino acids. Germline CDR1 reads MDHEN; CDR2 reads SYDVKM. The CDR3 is CASSLRTGVSYEQYF. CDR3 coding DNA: TGTGCCAGCAGTTTAAGGACAGGGGTATCCTACGAGCAGTACTTC.

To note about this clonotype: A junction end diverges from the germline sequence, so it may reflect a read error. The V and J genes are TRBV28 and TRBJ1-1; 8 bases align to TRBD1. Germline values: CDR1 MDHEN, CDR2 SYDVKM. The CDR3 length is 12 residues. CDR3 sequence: CASAGQEPLRIF. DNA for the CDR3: TGTGCCAGCGCGGGACAGGAACCCTTGAGGATCTTT.

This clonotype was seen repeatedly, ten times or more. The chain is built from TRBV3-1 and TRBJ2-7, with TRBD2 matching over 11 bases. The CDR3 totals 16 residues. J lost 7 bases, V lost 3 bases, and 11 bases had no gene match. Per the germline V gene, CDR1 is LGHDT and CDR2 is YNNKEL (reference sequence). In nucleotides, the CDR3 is TGTGCCAGCAGCCAGATGATAGCGGGAGGGCCTTGGGAGCAGTACTTC. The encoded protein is CASSQMIAGGPWEQYF.

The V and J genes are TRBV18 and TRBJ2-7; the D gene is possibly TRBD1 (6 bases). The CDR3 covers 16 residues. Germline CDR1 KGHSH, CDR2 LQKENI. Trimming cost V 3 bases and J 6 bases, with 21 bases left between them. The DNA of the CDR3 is TGTGCCAGCTCACCGACCGACAGGATCAAACTGGGCGAGCAGTACTTC. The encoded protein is CASSPTDRIKLGEQYF.

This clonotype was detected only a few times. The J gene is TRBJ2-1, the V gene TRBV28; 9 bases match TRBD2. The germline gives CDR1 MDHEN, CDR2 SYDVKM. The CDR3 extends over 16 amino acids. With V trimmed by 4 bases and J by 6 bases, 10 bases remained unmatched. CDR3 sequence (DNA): TGTGCCAGCAGTTCTCGGCCTAGCGGGAACCTCAATGAGCAGTTCTTC. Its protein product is CASSSRPSGNLNEQFF.

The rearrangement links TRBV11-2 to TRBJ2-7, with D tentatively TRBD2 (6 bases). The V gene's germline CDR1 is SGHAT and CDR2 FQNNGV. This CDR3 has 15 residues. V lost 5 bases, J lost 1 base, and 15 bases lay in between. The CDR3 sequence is CASSQAAGLSYEQYF. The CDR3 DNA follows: TGTGCCAGCAGCCAGGCAGCGGGCCTTTCCTACGAGCAGTACTTC.